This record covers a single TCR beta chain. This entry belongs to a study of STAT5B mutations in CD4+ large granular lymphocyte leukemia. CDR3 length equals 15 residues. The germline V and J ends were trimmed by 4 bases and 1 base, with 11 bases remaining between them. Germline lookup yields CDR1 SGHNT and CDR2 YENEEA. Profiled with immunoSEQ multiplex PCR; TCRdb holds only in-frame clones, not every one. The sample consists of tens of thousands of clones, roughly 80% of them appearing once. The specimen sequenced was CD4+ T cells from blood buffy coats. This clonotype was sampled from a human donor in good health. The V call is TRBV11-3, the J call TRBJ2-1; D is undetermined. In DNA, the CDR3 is TGTGCCAGCAGCTCCACGTCGGGTTCCTACAATGAGCAGTTCTTC. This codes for CASSSTSGSYNEQFF.